A single sample is the source of the 30 T cell receptor beta chains below, sequenced in a study of cytomegalovirus exposure and HLA in healthy donors. PCR amplification relied on 60 Vbeta primers (plus 13 Jbeta primers). The repertoire was sequenced with immunoSEQ multiplex PCR; TCRdb's copy has only in-frame clones and lacks some. Here the sample spans over 70,000 clones, 77% being singletons. Sample: PBMCs. These receptor sequences come from a man in his fifties in good health and CMV-seropositive.

The genes are TRBV28 and TRBJ2-7; TRBD1 matches at 7 bases. The germline CDR1 and CDR2 sequences are MDHEN and SYDVKM. The trim removed 11 bases at V and 2 bases at J, leaving 9 bases unmatched. This CDR3 spans 13 amino acids. The CDR3 loop reads CAATGTAAYEQYF. CDR3 nucleotides: TGTGCCGCCACCGGGACAGCGGCCTACGAGCAGTACTTC.

The V gene is TRBV4-3, the J gene TRBJ1-2, with 9 bases fitting TRBD1. Germline V gene data show CDR1 as LGHNA and CDR2 as YSLEER. This CDR3 region has 14 residues. V was pared by 3 bases and J by 5 bases, with 4 bases of the junction left unmatched. The CDR3 bases are TGCGCCAGCAGCCAGCGGACAGGGGTTTATGGCTACACCTTC. Translated: CASSQRTGVYGYTF.

This chain uses TRBV5-1 with TRBJ2-3; tentative D call: TRBD1 (6 bases). Germline V gives CDR1 SGHRS, CDR2 YFSETQ. The CDR3 extends over 16 amino acids. V lost 0 bases and J lost 0, with 11 bases in between. The CDR3 here is CASSLGGQSSTDTQYF. As DNA, the CDR3 is TGCGCCAGCAGCTTGGGCGGACAGTCTAGCACAGATACGCAGTATTTT.

This clone appeared once. The chain recombines TRBV19 with TRBJ1-1; D might be TRBD1 (5 bases). The germline V and J ends were trimmed by 4 bases and 7 bases, with 19 bases remaining between them. The CDR3 is 15 residues long. Germline V gives CDR1 LNHDA, CDR2 SQIVND (reference sequence). CDR3 in amino acids: CASSTGGSPIGEAFF. Written as DNA, the CDR3 is TGTGCCAGTAGTACTGGGGGGTCCCCCATCGGTGAAGCTTTCTTT.

The CDR3 nucleotides are TGTGCCAGCTCACCCGGACAGGGGGATGGCTACACCTTC. Amino acid sequence: CASSPGQGDGYTF. This chain uses TRBV18 with TRBJ1-2; 10 bases line up with TRBD1. Germline V CDR1 and CDR2: KGHSH, LQKENI. This CDR3 is built from 13 residues. V lost 3 bases and J lost 6; bases outside the gene matches: 1.

The rearrangement uses TRBV7-9 and TRBJ1-1, with TRBD1 matching over 9 bases. With 2 bases clipped from V and 2 bases from J, the junction kept 6 bases outside the gene matches. The CDR3 runs 16 residues. The germline gives CDR1 SEHNR, CDR2 FQNEAQ (reference sequence). In DNA form, the CDR3 reads TGTGCCAGCAGCTTATCGGCGGGACAGGGAAACACTGAAGCTTTCTTT. Protein: CASSLSAGQGNTEAFF. Full variable domain (outside the CDR3, taken from reference TRBV7-9 and TRBJ1-1): DTGVSQNPRHKITKRGQNVTFRCDPISEHNRLYWYRQTLGQGPEFLTYFQNEAQLEKSRLLSDRFSAERPKGSFSTLEIQRTEQGDSAMYLCASSLSAGQGNTEAFFGQGTRLTVV.

The CDR3 DNA is TGTGCCTGGAGTGTTGGCCTAGCTGGGGGAGGATTGGAGTTCTTC. This translates into CAWSVGLAGGGLEFF. The chain joins TRBV30 to TRBJ2-1; a weak D match, TRBD2 (6 bases). Germline V CDR1 and CDR2: GTSNPN, SVGIG (reference sequence). CDR3 length: 15 residues. The V end lost 0 bases, the J end lost 14 bases, and 23 bases lay between the germline ends.

There are a few counts of this clone. The chain combines TRBV30 with TRBJ1-5; 10 positions agree with TRBD1. The CDR3 contains 14 residues. CDR1 and CDR2 (germline): GTSNPN, SVGIG (reference sequence). With 5 bases clipped from V and 7 bases from J, the junction kept 8 bases outside the gene matches. Here the CDR3 reads CAWGAGQGLQPQHF. The DNA for the CDR3 is TGTGCCTGGGGGGCGGGACAGGGGCTACAGCCCCAGCATTTT.

This chain uses TRBV4-3 with TRBJ1-5, with unresolved D. The ends were cut back, 3 bases at V and 0 bases at J, with 9 bases in the middle. The germline gives CDR1 LGHNA, CDR2 YSLEER. The CDR3 contains 15 residues. The CDR3 sequence is CASSHNSYSNQPQHF. In DNA, the CDR3 is TGCGCCAGCAGCCATAACAGCTATAGCAATCAGCCCCAGCATTTT.

V gene TRBV27 combines with J gene TRBJ1-1; no definite D call. The V end lost 3 bases, the J end lost 1 base, and 12 bases lay between the germline ends. The germline V gene has CDR1 MNHEY and CDR2 SMNVEV (reference sequence). This CDR3 has 15 residues. CDR3: CASSFGGVRNTEAFF. The CDR3 nucleotides are TGTGCCAGCAGTTTTGGCGGGGTCCGGAACACTGAAGCTTTCTTT.

The rearrangement joins TRBV9 to TRBJ2-5; TRBD2 aligns across 11 bases. The germline V gene encodes CDR1 SGDLS and CDR2 YYNGEE. Losses at the gene ends were 2 bases for V and 2 bases for J; bases not matched to a gene: 5. The CDR3 totals 16 residues. Here the CDR3 reads CASSVASGRYQETQYF. The CDR3 DNA sequence: TGTGCCAGCAGCGTGGCTAGCGGGAGGTATCAAGAGACCCAGTACTTC.

There are a few counts of this clone. The chain has TRBV18 and TRBJ2-7; possibly TRBD2 for D (6 bases). V lost 3 bases and J 1 base, leaving 10 bases between the germline ends. This CDR3 has 14 residues. From germline, CDR1 is KGHSH and CDR2 LQKENI. The CDR3 region is CASSPGGNSYEQYF. CDR3 DNA sequence: TGTGCCAGCTCACCCGGCGGGAATTCCTACGAGCAGTACTTC.

The J gene is TRBJ2-1, the V gene TRBV5-8; 7 nucleotides match TRBD2. Germline assignment: CDR1 SGHTS and CDR2 YDEGEE. The J segment lost 12 bases and the V segment lost 4 bases, leaving 16 bases of the junction unmatched. The CDR3 runs to 15 residues. CDR3 loop: CASSPRAGVVIGQFF. CDR3 bases: TGTGCCAGCAGCCCCAGGGCGGGAGTGGTAATCGGGCAGTTCTTC.

J is TRBJ2-1 and V is TRBV12-1; no DNA check was done on the table's D call, TRBD2. TRBV12-1 is flagged as a pseudogene. CDR3 length: 18 amino acids. DNA of the CDR3: TGTGCCAGCAGCTTTGCGCCGCTATTCAACCACTCCTACAATGAGCAGTTCTTC. Translated, it gives CASSFAPLFNHSYNEQFF.

This chain joins TRBV19 and TRBJ1-1; 10 nucleotides agree with TRBD1. The junction had 9 bases not matched to a gene; V was cut back by 8 bases and J by 6 bases. From germline, CDR1 is LNHDA and CDR2 SQIVND (reference sequence). The CDR3 has 14 amino acids. The CDR3 nucleotides are TGTGCCAGTTCACGGGGGGGGACAGGGGCTGAAGCTTTCTTT. It specifies CASSRGGTGAEAFF. Together with reference TRBV19 and TRBJ1-1, the CDR3 gives the full variable domain: DGGITQSPKYLFRKEGQNVTLSCEQNLNHDAMYWYRQDPGQGLRLIYYSQIVNDFQKGDIAEGYSVSREKKESFPLTVTSAQKNPTAFYLCASSRGGTGAEAFFGQGTRLTVV.

The V gene is TRBV7-3, the J gene TRBJ2-3; D gene uncertain. V was trimmed by 5 bases and J by 2 bases, leaving 14 bases between them. The germline V gene encodes CDR1 SGHTA and CDR2 FQGTGA. This CDR3 has 15 residues. CDR3 sequence reads: CASSLERVATDTQYF. The CDR3 nucleotides are TGTGCCAGCAGCCTCGAACGGGTAGCCACAGATACGCAGTATTTT.

The rearrangement links TRBV5-4 to TRBJ1-1; D is possibly TRBD1 (6 bases). Germline CDR1 SGHNT, CDR2 YYREEE (reference sequence). This CDR3 is built from 15 residues. V was pared by 4 bases and J by 4 bases, with 17 bases between. The CDR3 DNA is TGTGCCAGCAGCCCCCTACAGGGAGTCGCCACTGAAGCTTTCTTT. It translates to CASSPLQGVATEAFF. Filled out from reference TRBV5-4 and TRBJ1-1, the complete variable domain reads ETGVTQSPTHLIKTRGQQVTLRCSSQSGHNTVSWYQQALGQGPQFIFQYYREEENGRGNFPPRFSGLQFPNYSSELNVNALELDDSALYLCASSPLQGVATEAFFGQGTRLTVV.

This chain uses TRBV30 with TRBJ1-5; 8 bases align to TRBD1. CDR3 length equals 14 residues. V shed 3 bases, J shed 5 bases, and the junction held 6 bases outside the gene matches. Germline CDR1 reads GTSNPN; CDR2 reads SVGIG (reference sequence). CDR3: CAWSPGQGDQPQHF. Here the CDR3 DNA reads TGTGCCTGGAGCCCAGGACAGGGCGATCAGCCCCAGCATTTT.

The chain links TRBV19 to TRBJ1-1; tentatively, D is TRBD1 (5 bases). This CDR3 contains 14 residues. CDR1 and CDR2 (germline): LNHDA, SQIVND (reference sequence). V lost 7 bases, J lost 4 bases, and 16 bases lay in between. CDR3 sequence (DNA): TGTGCCAGTAAAACAGGCTTAGACGGCACTGAAGCTTTCTTT. Protein product: CASKTGLDGTEAFF.

The gene calls are TRBV9 and TRBJ1-3; D is perhaps TRBD1 (6 bases). Trimming took off 0 bases at V and 0 bases at J, with 13 bases between the two ends. Germline V lookup: CDR1 SGDLS, CDR2 YYNGEE. CDR3 length: 17 amino acids. Written as DNA, the CDR3 is TGTGCCAGCAGCGTAGGGTGGGGGCCAAGCTCTGGAAACACCATATATTTT. Translation gives CASSVGWGPSSGNTIYF.

This sequence joins TRBV19 and TRBJ2-1; 12 bases are shared with TRBD2. Unmatched junction bases numbered 10, after V lost 9 bases and J lost 7 bases. This CDR3 spans 15 amino acids. Germline V gene sequence: CDR1 LNHDA, CDR2 SQIVND (reference sequence). CDR3 sequence (DNA): TGTGCCAGCGCGTCCCTAGCGGGAGGGTGGAATGAGCAGTTCTTC. As protein: CASASLAGGWNEQFF.

The chain is built from TRBV11-2 and TRBJ2-3; the D gene is possibly TRBD2 (6 bases). The CDR3 runs 14 residues. V lost 1 base to trimming and J lost 9 bases, with 14 bases between them. The germline gives CDR1 SGHAT, CDR2 FQNNGV. The CDR3 bases are TGTGCCAGCAGCTTAGTCTATACGGGAGCGACGCAGTATTTT. Translating gives CASSLVYTGATQYF. Filled out from reference TRBV11-2 and TRBJ2-3, the complete variable domain reads EAGVAQSPRYKIIEKRQSVAFWCNPISGHATLYWYQQILGQGPKLLIQFQNNGVVDDSQLPKDRFSAERLKGVDSTLKIQPAKLEDSAVYLCASSLVYTGATQYFGPGTRLTVL.

The chain has TRBV29-1 and TRBJ2-3; 12 bases are a match to TRBD2. This CDR3 has 14 residues. With 6 bases clipped from V and 5 bases from J, the junction kept 6 bases outside the gene matches. CDR1 SQVTM and CDR2 ANQGSEA come from the germline V gene. The CDR3 DNA follows: TGCAGCGTCTCTAGCGGGAGGGCGGGAGATACGCAGTATTTT. Amino acid sequence: CSVSSGRAGDTQYF.

This chain connects TRBV30 to TRBJ1-1; no firm D call. This CDR3 is 13 amino acids long. CDR1 GTSNPN and CDR2 SVGIG come from the germline V gene (reference sequence). V lost 3 bases and J 5 bases, leaving 13 bases between the germline ends. The CDR3 coding sequence is TGTGCCTGGAGCACCCTCGAGAGAACTGAAGCTTTCTTT. This codes for CAWSTLERTEAFF.

The rearrangement joins TRBV11-3 to TRBJ1-2, with 8 bases lining up with TRBD1. J gave up 8 bases and V 5 bases, and 7 bases lay outside the gene matches. The CDR3 sequence is 13 residues long. The germline V gene has CDR1 SGHNT and CDR2 YENEEA. CDR3 nucleotides: TGTGCCAGCAGCACCAGGACAGGGAACGGCTACACCTTC. Protein product: CASSTRTGNGYTF.

The rearrangement links TRBV11-2 to TRBJ2-7; 10 bases fit TRBD1. V lost 2 bases and J lost 2; bases outside the gene matches: 3. CDR3 length: 15 residues. Germline values: CDR1 SGHAT, CDR2 FQNNGV. The CDR3: CASSLTGTGAYEQYF. CDR3 bases: TGTGCCAGCAGCTTAACCGGGACAGGGGCCTACGAGCAGTACTTC.

The CDR3 sequence: CASSDRGRTEAFF. The CDR3 nucleotides read TGTGCCAGCAGTGACAGGGGGCGAACTGAAGCTTTCTTT. The chain joins TRBV6-1 to TRBJ1-1; 8 bases fit TRBD1. CDR1 is MNHNS and CDR2 is SASEGT in the germline V gene. V gave up 3 bases and J gave up 5 bases; unmatched junction bases: 2. CDR3 size: 13 residues.

This clone was picked up one time. The chain uses TRBV2 and TRBJ2-1, with TRBD1 matching over 8 bases. The germline gives CDR1 SNHLY, CDR2 FYNNEI. V was pared by 8 bases and J by 0 bases, with 6 bases of the junction left unmatched. The CDR3 runs 15 residues. The DNA of the CDR3 is TGTGCCAGCGCCGGACAGGGAATCTCCTACAATGAGCAGTTCTTC. This sequence encodes CASAGQGISYNEQFF.

The DNA for the CDR3 is TGTGCCTGGAGCCCTCTAGGCGGAGCCAAAAACATTCAGTACTTC. Protein product: CAWSPLGGAKNIQYF. This chain uses TRBV30 with TRBJ2-4; D unresolved. CDR1 and CDR2 from the germline V gene are GTSNPN and SVGIG (reference sequence). Trimming took 3 bases from V and 0 from J, leaving 12 bases between them. The CDR3 is 15 amino acids. Based on the CDR3 plus reference TRBV30 and TRBJ2-4, the full variable domain is SQTIHQWPATLVQPVGSPLSLECTVEGTSNPNLYWYRQAAGRGLQLLFYSVGIGQISSEVPQNLSASRPQDRQFILSSKKLLLSDSGFYLCAWSPLGGAKNIQYFGAGTRLSVL.

The chain links TRBV4-2 to TRBJ1-5, with D unclear. Trimming stripped 0 bases from V and 5 bases from J, with 11 bases between. Germline V CDR1 and CDR2: LGHNA, YNFKEQ. The CDR3 runs 15 residues. The CDR3 coding sequence is TGTGCCAGCAGCCAAGAACCGGGAAAGGATCAGCCCCAGCATTTT. Its translation: CASSQEPGKDQPQHF.